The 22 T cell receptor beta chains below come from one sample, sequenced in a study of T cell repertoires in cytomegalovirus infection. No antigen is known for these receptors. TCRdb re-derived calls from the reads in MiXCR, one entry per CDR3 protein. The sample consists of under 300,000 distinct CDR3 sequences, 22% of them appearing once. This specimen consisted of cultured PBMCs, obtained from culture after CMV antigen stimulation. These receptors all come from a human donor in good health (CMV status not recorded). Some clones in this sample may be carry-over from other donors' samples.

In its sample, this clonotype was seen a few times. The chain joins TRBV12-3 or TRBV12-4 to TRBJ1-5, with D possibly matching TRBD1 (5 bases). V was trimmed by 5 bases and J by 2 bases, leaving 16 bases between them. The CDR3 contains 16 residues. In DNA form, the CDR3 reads TGTGCCAGCAGTCAACGACAGCTTGGAGGCAATCAGCCCCAGCATTTT. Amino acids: CASSQRQLGGNQPQHF.

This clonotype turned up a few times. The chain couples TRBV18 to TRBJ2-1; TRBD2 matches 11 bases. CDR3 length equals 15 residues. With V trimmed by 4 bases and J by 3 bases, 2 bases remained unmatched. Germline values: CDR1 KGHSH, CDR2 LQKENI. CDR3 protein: CASSLTSGDYNEQFF. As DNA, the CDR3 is TGTGCCAGCTCACTGACTAGCGGGGACTACAATGAGCAGTTCTTC.

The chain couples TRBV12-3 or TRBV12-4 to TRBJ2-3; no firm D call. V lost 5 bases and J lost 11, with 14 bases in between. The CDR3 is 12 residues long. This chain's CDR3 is CASSPDRSEQYF. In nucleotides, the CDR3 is TGTGCCAGCAGTCCCGACCGGTCGGAGCAGTATTTT.

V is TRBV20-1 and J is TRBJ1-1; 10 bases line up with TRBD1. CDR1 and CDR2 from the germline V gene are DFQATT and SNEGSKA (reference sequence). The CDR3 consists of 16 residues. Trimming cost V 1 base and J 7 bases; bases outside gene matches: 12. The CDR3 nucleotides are TGCAGTGCTAGAGGCGACAGGGGGCGCACAAACGGTGAAGCTTTCTTT. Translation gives CSARGDRGRTNGEAFF.

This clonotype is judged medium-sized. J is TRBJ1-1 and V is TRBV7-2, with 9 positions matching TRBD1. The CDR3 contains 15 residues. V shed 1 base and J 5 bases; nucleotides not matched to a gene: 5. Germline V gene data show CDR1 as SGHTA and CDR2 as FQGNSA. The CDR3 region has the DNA TGTGCCAGCAGCTTAGGGACAGGGGTCCTGACTGAAGCTTTCTTT. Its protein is CASSLGTGVLTEAFF.

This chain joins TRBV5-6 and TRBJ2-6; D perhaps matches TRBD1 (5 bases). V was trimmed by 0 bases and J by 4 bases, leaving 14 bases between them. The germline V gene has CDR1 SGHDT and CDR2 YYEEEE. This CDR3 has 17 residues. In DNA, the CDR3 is TGTGCCAGCAGCTTGGCCGGCAGGGTGGCCGGGGCCAACGTCCTGACTTTC. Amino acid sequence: CASSLAGRVAGANVLTF.

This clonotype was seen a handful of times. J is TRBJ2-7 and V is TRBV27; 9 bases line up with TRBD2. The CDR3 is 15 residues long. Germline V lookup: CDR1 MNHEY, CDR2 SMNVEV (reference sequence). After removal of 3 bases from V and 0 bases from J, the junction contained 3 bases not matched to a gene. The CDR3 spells CASSFAGGSSYEQYV. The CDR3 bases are TGTGCCAGCAGTTTTGCGGGAGGGAGCTCCTACGAGCAGTACGTC.

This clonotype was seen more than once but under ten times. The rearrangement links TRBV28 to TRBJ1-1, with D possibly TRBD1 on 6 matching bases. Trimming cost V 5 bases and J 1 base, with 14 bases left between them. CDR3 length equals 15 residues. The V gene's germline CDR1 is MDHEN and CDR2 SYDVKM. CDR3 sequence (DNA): TGTGCCAGCAGTCCGTATCAGGGGACGAACACTGAAGCTTTCTTT. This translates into CASSPYQGTNTEAFF.

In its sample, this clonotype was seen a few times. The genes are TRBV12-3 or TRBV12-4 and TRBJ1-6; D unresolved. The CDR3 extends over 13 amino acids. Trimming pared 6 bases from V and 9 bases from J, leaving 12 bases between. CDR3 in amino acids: CASSLDVLSPLHF. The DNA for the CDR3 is TGTGCCAGCAGCCTAGACGTCCTTTCACCCCTCCACTTT.

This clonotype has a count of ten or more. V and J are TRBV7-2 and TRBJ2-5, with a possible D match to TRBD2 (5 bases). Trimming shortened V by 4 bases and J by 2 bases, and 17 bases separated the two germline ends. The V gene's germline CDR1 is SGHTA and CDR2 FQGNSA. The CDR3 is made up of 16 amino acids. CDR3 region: CASSYPGGRSQETQYF. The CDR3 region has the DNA TGTGCCAGCAGCTACCCAGGAGGCAGGAGTCAAGAGACCCAGTACTTC.

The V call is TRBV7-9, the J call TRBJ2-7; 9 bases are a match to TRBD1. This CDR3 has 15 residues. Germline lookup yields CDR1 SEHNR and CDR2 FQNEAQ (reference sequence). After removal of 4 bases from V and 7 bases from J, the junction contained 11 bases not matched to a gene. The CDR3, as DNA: TGTGCCAGCAGCTCGACCGGGACAGGGAGGTTTGAGCAGTACTTC. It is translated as CASSSTGTGRFEQYF.

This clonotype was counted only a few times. This CDR3 is CASSEVEQTTQYF. The CDR3 DNA reads as TGTGCCAGCAGTGAAGTCGAACAGACAACGCAGTATTTT. The genes are TRBV6-1 and TRBJ2-3; D call uncertain. Germline V gene lookup returns CDR1 MNHNS and CDR2 SASEGT. The V gene lost 1 base and the J gene lost 9 bases, with 11 bases spanning the gap. The CDR3 loop spans 13 amino acids.

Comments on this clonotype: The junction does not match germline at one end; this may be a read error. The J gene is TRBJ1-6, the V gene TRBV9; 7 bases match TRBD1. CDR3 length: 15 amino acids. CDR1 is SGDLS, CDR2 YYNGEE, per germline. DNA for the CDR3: TGTGCCAACAGCCCGGAAACAGGGGAAAATTCACCCCTCCACTTT. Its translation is CANSPETGENSPLHF.

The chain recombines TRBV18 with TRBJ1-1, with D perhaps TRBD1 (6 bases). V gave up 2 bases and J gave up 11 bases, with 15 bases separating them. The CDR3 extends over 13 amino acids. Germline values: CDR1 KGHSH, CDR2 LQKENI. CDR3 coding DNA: TGTGCCAGCTCACCAGGCAGTACGGGGGCGGCTTTCTTT. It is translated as CASSPGSTGAAFF.

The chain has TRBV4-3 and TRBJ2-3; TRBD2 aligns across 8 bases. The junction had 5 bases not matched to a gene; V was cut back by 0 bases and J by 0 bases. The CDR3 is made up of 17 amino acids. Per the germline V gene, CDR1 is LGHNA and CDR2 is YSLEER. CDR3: CASSQEVSGTSTDTQYF. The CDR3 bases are TGCGCCAGCAGCCAAGAGGTTAGCGGGACGAGCACAGATACGCAGTATTTT.

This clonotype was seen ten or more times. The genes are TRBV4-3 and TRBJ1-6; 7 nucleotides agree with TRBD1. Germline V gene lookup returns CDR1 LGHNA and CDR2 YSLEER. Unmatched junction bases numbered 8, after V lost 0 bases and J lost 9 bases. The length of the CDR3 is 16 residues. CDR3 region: CASSQDVRQGGSPLHF. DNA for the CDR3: TGCGCCAGCAGCCAAGATGTCAGGCAGGGGGGTTCACCCCTCCACTTT.

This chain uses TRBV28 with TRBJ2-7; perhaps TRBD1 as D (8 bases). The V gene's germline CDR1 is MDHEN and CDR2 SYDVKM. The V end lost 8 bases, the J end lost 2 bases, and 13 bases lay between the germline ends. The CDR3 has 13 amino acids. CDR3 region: CASATGGAYEQYF. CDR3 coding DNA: TGTGCCAGCGCTACAGGGGGGGCCTACGAGCAGTACTTC.

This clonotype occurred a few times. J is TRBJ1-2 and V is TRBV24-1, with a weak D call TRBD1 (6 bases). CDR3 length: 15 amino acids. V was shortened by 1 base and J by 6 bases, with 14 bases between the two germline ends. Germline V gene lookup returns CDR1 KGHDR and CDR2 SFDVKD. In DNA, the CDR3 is TGTGCCACCAGTGATTTCGGCGGGGGCGCCGATGGCTACACCTTC. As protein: CATSDFGGGADGYTF.

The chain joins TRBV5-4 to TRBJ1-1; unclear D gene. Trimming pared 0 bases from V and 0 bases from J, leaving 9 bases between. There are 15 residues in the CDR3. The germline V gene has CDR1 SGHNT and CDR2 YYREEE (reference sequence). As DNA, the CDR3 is TGTGCCAGCAGCTTGGCCACAGTCTTGAACACTGAAGCTTTCTTT. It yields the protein CASSLATVLNTEAFF.

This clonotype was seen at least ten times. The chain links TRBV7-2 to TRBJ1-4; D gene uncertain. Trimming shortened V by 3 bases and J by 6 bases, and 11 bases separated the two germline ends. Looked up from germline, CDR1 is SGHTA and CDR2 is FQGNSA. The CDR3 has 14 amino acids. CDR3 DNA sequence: TGTGCCAGCAGCTTCCAGGACGGAGATGAAAAACTGTTTTTT. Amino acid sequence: CASSFQDGDEKLFF.

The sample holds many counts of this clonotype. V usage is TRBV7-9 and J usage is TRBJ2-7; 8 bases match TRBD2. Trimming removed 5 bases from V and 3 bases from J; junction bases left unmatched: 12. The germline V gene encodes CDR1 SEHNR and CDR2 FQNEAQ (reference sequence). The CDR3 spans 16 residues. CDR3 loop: CASSPAATSGNYEQYF. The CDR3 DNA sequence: TGTGCCAGCAGCCCGGCGGCCACTAGCGGAAACTACGAGCAGTACTTC.

In DNA, the CDR3 is TGCGCCAGCAGCCGAGGGGGTTCCTACGAGCAGTACGTC. This encodes CASSRGGSYEQYV. This chain joins TRBV5-1 and TRBJ2-7; D might be TRBD1 (6 bases). The CDR3 extends over 13 amino acids. Germline V gene lookup returns CDR1 SGHRS and CDR2 YFSETQ. V lost 4 bases and J 1 base, leaving 9 bases between the germline ends.